This T cell receptor (beta chain) appears in the sequencing data of a study of cytomegalovirus exposure and HLA in healthy donors. Germline-derived CDR1 and CDR2 are SGHTA and FQGTGA. Trimming cost V 2 bases and J 2 bases; bases outside gene matches: 2. The CDR3 spans 15 residues. Primers: 60 Vbeta forward and 13 Jbeta reverse. Some clones are missing from TCRdb's copy, which holds only in-frame ones; the method was immunoSEQ multiplex PCR. Of roughly 93,000 clones listed, about 80% were seen once; the top ten hold around 6.7%. In nominal health when sampled, donors likely had unrecorded immune exposures nonetheless.

Sequenced: PBMCs. The chain carries TRBV7-3 and TRBJ2-1; 8 nucleotides agree with TRBD2. The source of this sequence is a man aged 30 to 45 in good health and CMV-seronegative. The chain's CDR3 is CASSLGGGPYNEQFF. In DNA form, the CDR3 reads TGTGCCAGCAGCTTAGGCGGGGGGCCCTACAATGAGCAGTTCTTC.